This TCR beta chain was obtained from a study of blood T cell repertoires in COVID-19. About the research overall: Samples of COVID-19 (acute and convalescent) were obtained from the United States, Italy and Spain. T cells, B-cell-depleted T cells, or PBMCs provided the cDNA or gDNA that served as material.

Under the authors' procedure: Reference gene primers were amplified, and this amplification served to estimate nucleated cell counts. Using immunoSEQ multiplex PCR, the repertoire was profiled, and TCRdb retains in-frame clones only, with some absent. V, J and clone size reflect that table, while D and trimming were determined from the DNA. The sample gives about 92,000 clones, around three quarters of which show up once; nearly 9% is in the top ten. J was trimmed by 4 bases and V by 1 base; bases with no gene match: 7. Germline V gene sequence: CDR1 SGHVS, CDR2 FNYEAQ. The CDR3 length is 16 residues.

The TCR was taken from a man aged 50-60 years who had recovered from COVID-19. The chain is built from TRBV7-6 and TRBJ1-1, with 9 bases fitting TRBD1. Sequenced: peripheral blood. CDR3 residues: CASSLGPVTGGTEAFF. CDR3 nucleotides: TGTGCCAGCAGCTTAGGGCCGGTGACAGGGGGCACTGAAGCTTTCTTT.